The 21 T cell receptor beta chains presented below share a single source sample, sequenced in a study of cytomegalovirus exposure and HLA in healthy donors. Researchers ran the PCR with 60 Vbeta and 13 Jbeta primers. Libraries were prepared by immunoSEQ multiplex PCR; TCRdb keeps only in-frame clonotypes and omits some of them. Of approximately 69,000 clones in the sample, about 66% were seen once. Sequencing was carried out using PBMCs. These TCRs come from a man aged 35 to 55 in good health and CMV-seropositive.

This chain links TRBV27 with TRBJ2-7, with 11 bases lining up with TRBD2. The V gene end was trimmed by 6 bases and the J gene end by 3 bases; junction bases not matched to a gene: 4. CDR3 size: 14 residues. Germline loops: CDR1 MNHEY, CDR2 SMNVEV (reference sequence). As DNA, the CDR3 is TGTGCCAGCAGCTTAGCGGGGGGGCACTACGAGCAGTACTTC. This encodes CASSLAGGHYEQYF.

The table lists this clone with a count of one. The J gene is TRBJ2-3, the V gene TRBV13; 10 nucleotides align to TRBD2. V trimming: 0 bases; J trimming: 4 bases; junction bases outside the gene matches: 4. Germline values: CDR1 PRHDT, CDR2 FYEKMQ (reference sequence). The CDR3 contains 16 residues. The CDR3 bases are TGTGCCAGCAGCTTAGGGCCTAGCGGGGGAGCAGATACGCAGTATTTT. This sequence encodes CASSLGPSGGADTQYF.

The rearrangement uses TRBV5-1 and TRBJ2-2; 7 positions agree with TRBD1. Germline CDR1 and CDR2: SGHRS and YFSETQ. There are 15 residues in the CDR3. V shed 4 bases, J shed 7 bases, and the junction held 10 bases outside the gene matches. Written as DNA, the CDR3 is TGCGCCAGCAGCCCAACGACAGGGACGGGCGGGGAGCTGTTTTTT. This sequence encodes CASSPTTGTGGELFF. The full variable domain, its missing parts supplied by reference TRBV5-1 and TRBJ2-2, is KAGVTQTPRYLIKTRGQQVTLSCSPISGHRSVSWYQQTPGQGLQFLFEYFSETQRNKGNFPGRFSGRQFSNSRSEMNVSTLELGDSALYLCASSPTTGTGGELFFGEGSRLTVL.

The V and J genes are TRBV2 and TRBJ2-1; a possible D gene is TRBD2 (6 bases). V was pared by 8 bases and J by 5 bases, with 13 bases between. Germline assignment: CDR1 SNHLY and CDR2 FYNNEI. The CDR3 consists of 13 residues. CDR3 DNA sequence: TGTGCCAGCGAGGGACTGATCGACAATGAGCAGTTCTTC. Amino acids: CASEGLIDNEQFF.

The J gene is TRBJ1-5, the V gene TRBV2; D possibly corresponds to TRBD1 (5 bases). This CDR3 is built from 17 residues. V was trimmed by 6 bases and J by 2 bases, leaving 20 bases between them. CDR1 SNHLY and CDR2 FYNNEI come from the germline V gene. CDR3 nucleotides: TGTGCCAGCAGAGATGGTACGGGGAGGGGACGCAATCAGCCCCAGCATTTT. This gives the protein CASRDGTGRGRNQPQHF.

The genes are TRBV9 and TRBJ2-5; the D gene is possibly TRBD1 (6 bases). TRBJ2-7 matches the DNA end more closely, so the J call is doubtful. Germline V CDR1 and CDR2: SGDLS, YYNGEE. The CDR3 has 12 amino acids. CDR3 in amino acids: CASSGQSYEQYF. The DNA of the CDR3 is TGTGCCAGCAGTGGACAGTCCTACGAGCAGTACTTC.

This sequence joins TRBV4-1 and TRBJ2-3, with 10 bases aligning to TRBD2. V lost 3 bases and J lost 0; bases outside the gene matches: 9. The germline V gene encodes CDR1 MGHRA and CDR2 YSYEKL. The CDR3 is 18 amino acids. CDR3 in amino acids: CASSQSSGGPPSTDTQYF. As DNA, the CDR3 is TGCGCCAGCAGCCAGTCTAGCGGGGGTCCCCCTAGCACAGATACGCAGTATTTT.

The rearrangement links TRBV25-1 to TRBJ2-5; perhaps TRBD1 as D (6 bases). The DNA end is more similar to TRBJ2-7, so the J call may be wrong. Germline values: CDR1 MGHDK, CDR2 SYGVNS. CDR3 length: 16 amino acids. The CDR3 nucleotides are TGTGCCAGCAGAATTCAGCCCCAGGGGATAACCTACGAGCAGTACTTC. This encodes CASRIQPQGITYEQYF.

The chain links TRBV11-2 to TRBJ1-2; D is perhaps TRBD1 (5 bases). This CDR3 comprises 15 residues. V lost 6 bases and J 3 bases, leaving 17 bases between the germline ends. Germline lookup yields CDR1 SGHAT and CDR2 FQNNGV. Here the CDR3 reads CASSWGRDGDYGYTF. As DNA, the CDR3 is TGTGCCAGCAGTTGGGGCAGGGATGGCGACTATGGCTACACCTTC.

The V call is TRBV7-3, the J call TRBJ1-1; the match to TRBD1 covers 8 bases. The CDR3 loop spans 13 amino acids. V shed 5 bases and J 1 base; nucleotides not matched to a gene: 0. CDR1 and CDR2 from the germline V gene are SGHTA and FQGTGA. CDR3 protein: CASSGQGNTEAFF. DNA for the CDR3: TGTGCCAGCAGCGGACAGGGGAACACTGAAGCTTTCTTT.

The chain couples TRBV6-4 to TRBJ1-6; no reliable D call. V was trimmed by 8 bases and J by 5 bases, leaving 10 bases between them. CDR3 length equals 13 residues. The germline gives CDR1 MRHNA, CDR2 SNTAGT. The CDR3 region is CASRSGDNSPLHF. The CDR3 nucleotides are TGTGCCAGCCGCAGCGGTGATAATTCACCCCTCCACTTT.

The gene calls are TRBV27 and TRBJ1-3; D not resolved. CDR1 and CDR2 from the germline V gene are MNHEY and SMNVEV (reference sequence). V lost 2 bases and J lost 0, with 11 bases in between. This CDR3 comprises 16 residues. This chain's CDR3 is CASSLSGEGSGNTIYF. CDR3 nucleotide sequence: TGTGCCAGCAGTTTAAGCGGGGAGGGCTCTGGAAACACCATATATTTT.

In its sample, this clone was seen a few times. This sample also contains other DNA sequences that code for the same CDR3. The rearrangement uses TRBV4-3 and TRBJ2-1; 9 bases match TRBD1. The CDR3 is 15 residues long. Germline V gene lookup returns CDR1 LGHNA and CDR2 YSLEER. V lost 1 base, J lost 3 bases, and 1 base stayed unmatched. The CDR3 sequence is CASSQGQGDYNEQFF. The CDR3 region has the DNA TGCGCCAGCAGCCAAGGACAGGGGGACTACAATGAGCAGTTCTTC.

The V call is TRBV30, the J call TRBJ1-1, with 8 nucleotides matching TRBD1. The CDR3 runs 14 residues. Germline V CDR1 and CDR2: GTSNPN, SVGIG (reference sequence). The V and J ends lost 4 bases and 5 bases, in that order; junction bases with no gene match: 9. The CDR3 DNA is TGTGCCTGGACCCGAATCACAGGGGGGACTGAAGCTTTCTTT. As protein: CAWTRITGGTEAFF.

The gene calls are TRBV5-8 and TRBJ1-2; D is ambiguous. This CDR3 has 14 amino acids. Germline assignment: CDR1 SGHTS and CDR2 YDEGEE. Trimming shortened V by 2 bases and J by 0 bases, and 8 bases separated the two germline ends. The CDR3 DNA is TGTGCCAGCAGCTTCCCAGGCGCTAACTATGGCTACACCTTC. As protein: CASSFPGANYGYTF.

The DNA of the CDR3 is TGTGCCAGCAGTACTCAGGGTAGGGGTCCGTCCCAGTACTTC. Residues: CASSTQGRGPSQYF. The gene calls are TRBV6-5 and TRBJ2-5; possible D gene TRBD1, 5 bases. Germline CDR1 is MNHEY and CDR2 is SVGAGI. The V end was cut by 5 bases, the J end by 9 bases, with 19 bases between. The CDR3 consists of 14 residues.

V usage is TRBV6-1 and J usage is TRBJ1-2, with D possibly TRBD1 on 5 matching bases. Germline CDR1 reads MNHNS; CDR2 reads SASEGT. The CDR3 has 15 residues. V was trimmed by 2 bases and J by 0 bases, leaving 10 bases between them. CDR3: CASSELWGPNYGYTF. The CDR3 nucleotides read TGTGCCAGCAGTGAACTCTGGGGCCCTAACTATGGCTACACCTTC.

This chain joins TRBV2 and TRBJ1-1, with 7 bases identical to TRBD1. Losses at the gene ends were 6 bases for V and 4 bases for J; bases not matched to a gene: 11. The CDR3 consists of 15 residues. The germline CDR1 and CDR2 sequences are SNHLY and FYNNEI. CDR3 protein: CASRGNRGGSTEAFF. The CDR3 DNA reads TGTGCCAGCAGGGGGAACAGGGGAGGAAGCACTGAAGCTTTCTTT. The full variable domain, rest sourced from reference TRBV2 and TRBJ1-1, is EPEVTQTPSHQVTQMGQEVILRCVPISNHLYFYWYRQILGQKVEFLVSFYNNEISEKSEIFDDQFSVERPDGSNFTLKIRSTKLEDSAMYFCASRGNRGGSTEAFFGQGTRLTVV.

CDR3 amino acids: CASSQPRTGGPETQYF. The CDR3 DNA reads as TGTGCCAGCAGCCAACCGCGGACGGGAGGTCCAGAGACCCAGTACTTC. J is TRBJ2-5 and V is TRBV7-3, with 7 bases fitting TRBD2. CDR3 length: 16 amino acids. Germline loops: CDR1 SGHTA, CDR2 FQGTGA. Trimming removed 5 bases from V and 4 bases from J; junction bases left unmatched: 13.

This clone has more than one count but fewer than ten. V usage is TRBV9 and J usage is TRBJ2-7; D possibly corresponds to TRBD2 (5 bases). The CDR3 sequence is 14 residues long. Trimming pared 2 bases from V and 2 bases from J, leaving 11 bases between. Germline V gene lookup returns CDR1 SGDLS and CDR2 YYNGEE. DNA for the CDR3: TGTGCCAGCAGCGTCACAGCGGCCCCCTACGAGCAGTACTTC. This encodes CASSVTAAPYEQYF.

The chain links TRBV7-9 to TRBJ1-2; D ambiguous. V gave up 1 base and J gave up 8 bases, with 11 bases separating them. Germline V lookup: CDR1 SEHNR, CDR2 FQNEAQ (reference sequence). CDR3 size: 13 residues. In DNA, the CDR3 is TGTGCCAGCAGCTTAGGAGGAGAAGGAGGCTACACCTTC. As protein: CASSLGGEGGYTF.